This T cell receptor (beta chain) was recorded in a study of beta chain features in type 1 diabetes. Whole-study findings and limits: Moderate but significant shortening of TCRB CDR3s was recorded in all four CD4+ subsets from Type 1 diabetes patients. It was possible that PCR favored shorter templates, equally so in patients and controls.

This clone has just a few counts. The antigen is not known. CDR3 length: 13 residues. Germline V gene lookup returns CDR1 GTSNPN and CDR2 SVGIG (reference sequence). V lost 0 bases to trimming and J lost 5 bases, with 10 bases between them. CD4+ naive, central memory, regulatory and stem cell-like memory cells were sorted via CD45RO/CCR7/CD25/CD127/CD95/CD27. The study reverse transcribed the entire isolated RNA, so it sequenced expressed TCRB transcripts. Profiling relied on immunoSEQ multiplex PCR, and the TCRdb table lists in-frame clones only, not all of them. This table has approximately 260,000 clones, approximately 25% appearing once.

The sequenced sample consisted of naive CD4+ T cells from blood. This sequence originates from a woman aged 25 to 45 with type 1 diabetes. V gene TRBV30 combines with J gene TRBJ1-2; D ambiguous. The CDR3 reads CAWSVEGPYGYTF. CDR3 nucleotide sequence: TGTGCCTGGAGTGTGGAGGGCCCGTATGGCTACACCTTC.